This TCR beta chain is drawn from a study of cytomegalovirus exposure and HLA in healthy donors. General observations from the study: First-cohort TCR clusters tended to co-occur in the 130 or so validation repertoires, a later analysis found. The study flagged around 160 TCR beta chains as cytomegalovirus-associated. There were some public TCRs occurring in many donors, but most TCR sequences were rare.

This clone was seen more than once but under ten times. As yet, its antigen is unknown. The donors were part of the validation cohort of around 110 subjects. That cohort was separate from the first cohort, which comprised about 730 subjects. V was clipped by 5 bases and J by 9 bases, with 14 bases between them. This CDR3 has 13 amino acids. Germline V gene sequence: CDR1 SGHVS, CDR2 FNYEAQ. Assay used: immunoSEQ multiplex PCR; TCRdb lists only in-frame clones, some missing. The sample contains approximately 99,000 clones, under 85% of which appear only once. This chain links TRBV7-6 with TRBJ2-1; tentative D call: TRBD2 (6 bases). This TCR derives from a woman aged 18-35 years in good health and CMV-seronegative. Material: PBMCs. CDR3 protein: CASSTGTYPEQFF. CDR3 sequence (DNA): TGTGCCAGCAGCACTGGGACTTACCCTGAGCAGTTCTTC.